Presented here are 29 T cell receptor beta chains from one specimen sequenced in a study of blood T cells in healthy people across ages. A second roughly 7 to 11 cycle PCR used barcoded and J-beta primers. TCRdb ran MiXCR on the 5' RACE reads and lists one entry per CDR3 protein. The repertoire has roughly 1.5 million distinct CDR3 sequences, about 45% of them found once; the top ten carry 4%. The sequenced material came from blood. These receptors originate from a woman aged 18-29 years in good health.

This clonotype was detected a few times. The rearrangement uses TRBV29-1 and TRBJ2-3, with 8 bases matching TRBD1. Unmatched junction bases numbered 8, after V lost 6 bases and J lost 3 bases. Germline values: CDR1 SQVTM, CDR2 ANQGSEA. The CDR3 sequence is 14 residues long. CDR3 sequence (DNA): TGCAGCGTCCGACAGGGGTTGAGTACAGATACGCAGTATTTT. Translated, it gives CSVRQGLSTDTQYF.

At least ten counts were recorded for this clonotype. The CDR3 coding sequence is TGTGCCAGCAGTTTTGGGGGACCGAACTATGGCTACACCTTC. It codes for CASSFGGPNYGYTF. V gene TRBV12-3 or TRBV12-4 combines with J gene TRBJ1-2; D may be TRBD1 (5 bases). Trimming took off 3 bases at V and 2 bases at J, with 10 bases between the two ends. The CDR3 is 14 amino acids.

This sequence joins TRBV6-5 and TRBJ1-1; the match to TRBD1 covers 11 bases. The CDR3 has 16 amino acids. With V trimmed by 5 bases and J by 1 base, 6 bases remained unmatched. Looked up from germline, CDR1 is MNHEY and CDR2 is SVGAGI. In DNA, the CDR3 is TGTGCCAGCAGTCGCGGACAGGGGGCCCCGAACACTGAAGCTTTCTTT. This sequence encodes CASSRGQGAPNTEAFF.

In this sample, this clonotype turned up a few times. The gene calls are TRBV4-3 and TRBJ2-2; D is perhaps TRBD2 (5 bases). The CDR3 loop spans 15 amino acids. Germline CDR1 LGHNA, CDR2 YSLEER. With 0 bases removed from V and 6 bases from J, the gap between germline ends came to 11 bases. CDR3 sequence: CASSQDKGVAGELFF. The CDR3 bases are TGCGCCAGCAGCCAAGATAAGGGAGTGGCCGGGGAGCTGTTTTTT.

The chain has TRBV9 and TRBJ1-1, with D possibly being TRBD1 (5 bases). V gave up 4 bases and J gave up 4 bases, with 17 bases separating them. This CDR3 spans 15 amino acids. Germline CDR1 reads SGDLS; CDR2 reads YYNGEE. Here the CDR3 reads CASSPGGISATEAFF. The DNA of the CDR3 is TGTGCCAGCAGCCCCGGGGGGATTTCGGCCACTGAAGCTTTCTTT.

In this sample, this clonotype turned up many times. The chain carries TRBV7-9 and TRBJ1-2; 8 bases are shared with TRBD1. This CDR3 region has 13 residues. Per the germline V gene, CDR1 is SEHNR and CDR2 is FQNEAQ (reference sequence). V shed 4 bases, J shed 6 bases, and the junction held 4 bases outside the gene matches. DNA for the CDR3: TGTGCCAGCAGCTACGGGACAGGTGATGGCTACACCTTC. Translated, it gives CASSYGTGDGYTF.

V usage is TRBV10-3 and J usage is TRBJ2-5; TRBD2 agrees at 14 bases. There are 16 residues in the CDR3. Losses at the gene ends were 7 bases for V and 0 bases for J; bases not matched to a gene: 4. Looked up from germline, CDR1 is ENHRY and CDR2 is SYGVKD. As DNA, the CDR3 is TGTGCCATCACGACTAGCGGGGGGGGGTACCAAGAGACCCAGTACTTC. Translation gives CAITTSGGGYQETQYF.

V usage is TRBV20-1 and J usage is TRBJ1-4; unclear D gene. The germline V gene has CDR1 DFQATT and CDR2 SNEGSKA (reference sequence). This CDR3 is built from 14 residues. Trimming removed 6 bases from V and 5 bases from J, with 16 bases in between. CDR3 nucleotide sequence: TGCAGTGCCCCCAACCCCCAGAAGAATGAAAAACTGTTTTTT. Protein sequence: CSAPNPQKNEKLFF.

As for this clonotype: Compared with germline, one end of the junction differs, possibly owing to a read error. The chain recombines TRBV7-9 with TRBJ2-3; D ambiguous. CDR1 and CDR2 (germline): SEHNR, FQNEAQ (reference sequence). CDR3 size: 10 residues. CDR3 nucleotide sequence: TGTGCCCTCACCACAGAGACGCAGTATTTT. Translated: CALTTETQYF.

The chain employs TRBV12-3 or TRBV12-4 and TRBJ1-4; D possibly corresponds to TRBD1 (5 bases). This CDR3 region has 16 residues. The ends were cut back, 5 bases at V and 0 bases at J, with 13 bases in the middle. Here the CDR3 reads CASSRQFSATNEKLFF. DNA for the CDR3: TGTGCCAGCAGTCGACAGTTTAGTGCAACTAATGAAAAACTGTTTTTT.

The chain uses TRBV20-1 and TRBJ2-3; either TRBD1 or TRBD2 may fit D (5 bases each). The CDR3 length is 13 residues. Trimming removed 6 bases from V and 4 bases from J, with 14 bases in between. Germline CDR1 and CDR2: DFQATT and SNEGSKA (reference sequence). The CDR3 DNA reads as TGCAGTGCCAGACGAGGGGCCGCAGATACGCAGTATTTT. It yields the protein CSARRGAADTQYF.

The chain carries TRBV5-6 and TRBJ1-2; no reliable D call. Between the trimmed V and J ends, which lost 4 bases and 8 bases, there was a span of 15 bases. Per germline, CDR1 SGHDT and CDR2 YYEEEE. The length of the CDR3 is 13 residues. This CDR3 reads CASSEDGSGGYTF. CDR3 nucleotides: TGTGCCAGCAGCGAAGACGGGAGTGGCGGCTACACCTTC.

The gene calls are TRBV21-1 and TRBJ2-5; the table assigns TRBD1, which was not confirmed against the DNA. The DNA end is a closer match to TRBJ2-7, so the J assignment may be wrong. TRBV21-1 is given as a pseudogene. The CDR3 spans 14 residues. The CDR3 protein is CASSKGQGRNEQYF. The CDR3 bases are TGTGCCAGCAGCAAAGGTCAGGGGAGGAACGAGCAGTACTTC.

As concerns this clonotype: One end of the junction is discordant with germline, which a read error may explain. J is TRBJ2-6 and V is TRBV29-1, with 7 bases lining up with TRBD1. Germline loops: CDR1 SQVTM, CDR2 ANQGSEA. The CDR3 consists of 15 residues. The chain's CDR3 is CSVPGQKAGANVPTF. The CDR3 DNA follows: TGCAGCGTTCCGGGACAGAAGGCCGGGGCCAACGTCCCGACTTTC.

The chain links TRBV27 to TRBJ1-2; possibly TRBD1 for D (5 bases). Germline lookup yields CDR1 MNHEY and CDR2 SMNVEV (reference sequence). V lost 5 bases and J lost 7, with 29 bases in between. CDR3 length equals 18 residues. DNA for the CDR3: TGTGCCAGCAGTGGATTTCGCTATCGGAACAGGTTATTAGGTGGCTACACCTTC. Its translation: CASSGFRYRNRLLGGYTF.

This clonotype was recorded at least ten times. The chain joins TRBV7-2 to TRBJ2-7; unclear D gene. Trimming pared 5 bases from V and 4 bases from J, leaving 12 bases between. The CDR3 runs to 13 residues. The V gene's germline CDR1 is SGHTA and CDR2 FQGNSA. CDR3 bases: TGTGCCAGCAGCCAAGGACCAGGATACGAGCAGTACTTC. Its translation is CASSQGPGYEQYF.

This clonotype was counted a few times. This chain's CDR3 is CSVGNTGKNYGYTF. The DNA for the CDR3 is TGCAGCGTCGGAAATACAGGGAAAAACTATGGCTACACCTTC. The rearrangement links TRBV29-1 to TRBJ1-2; perhaps TRBD1 as D (6 bases). V gave up 6 bases and J gave up 2 bases, with 16 bases separating them. The CDR3 consists of 14 residues. Germline-derived CDR1 and CDR2 are SQVTM and ANQGSEA.

For this clonotype: Since a much larger clone is just one base distant, this may be a read error. The V call is TRBV7-7, the J call TRBJ2-2; D perhaps matches TRBD2 (6 bases). The length of the CDR3 is 14 residues. Germline assignment: CDR1 SSHAT and CDR2 FNYEAQ (reference sequence). CDR3 nucleotides: TGTGCTAGCGGCCAAAGGCAGGGTCCCGGGGAGCTGTTTTTT. Encoded protein: CASGQRQGPGELFF.

There are a few counts of this clonotype. The chain employs TRBV7-9 and TRBJ1-2; D gene unclear. Looked up from germline, CDR1 is SEHNR and CDR2 is FQNEAQ (reference sequence). There are 14 residues in the CDR3. V shed 5 bases and J shed 4 bases, with 14 bases lying between them. CDR3 residues: CASSLVPGSYGYTF. The CDR3 DNA reads as TGTGCCAGCAGCCTAGTACCAGGCAGCTATGGCTACACCTTC.

This clonotype was seen a handful of times. The chain couples TRBV6-5 to TRBJ1-2; D ambiguous. The CDR3 loop spans 13 amino acids. V dropped 2 bases and J dropped 7 bases, with 11 bases sitting between them. Germline CDR1 reads MNHEY; CDR2 reads SVGAGI. The chain's CDR3 is CASSYRPSGGYTF. The CDR3 DNA follows: TGTGCCAGCAGTTACCGGCCGTCTGGTGGCTACACCTTC.

A single count supports this clonotype. This rearrangement joins TRBV4-3 to TRBJ2-1, with D perhaps TRBD2 (5 bases). This CDR3 comprises 15 residues. Germline V gives CDR1 LGHNA, CDR2 YSLEER. Trimming took 2 bases from V and 5 from J, leaving 13 bases between them. CDR3: CASSQPGGPHNEQFF. As DNA, the CDR3 is TGCGCCAGCAGCCAACCCGGCGGGCCCCACAATGAGCAGTTCTTC.

The sample holds many counts of this clonotype. The chain recombines TRBV4-1 with TRBJ1-1; D is unclear. CDR3 size: 13 residues. With 0 bases removed from V and 4 bases from J, the gap between germline ends came to 6 bases. Germline CDR1 is MGHRA and CDR2 is YSYEKL. Written as DNA, the CDR3 is TGCGCCAGCAGCCAAGAGGGTAGCACTGAAGCTTTCTTT. Its protein product is CASSQEGSTEAFF.

The chain uses TRBV20-1 and TRBJ2-1, with 7 positions matching TRBD2. Unmatched junction bases numbered 12, after V lost 6 bases and J lost 4 bases. The CDR3 covers 15 residues. The V gene's germline CDR1 is DFQATT and CDR2 SNEGSKA (reference sequence). CDR3 nucleotides: TGCAGTGCAGGGCGCGGGGGACTTCTATACAATGAGCAGTTCTTC. Translating it yields CSAGRGGLLYNEQFF.

This clonotype was counted only a few times. The chain couples TRBV7-3 to TRBJ2-1; 8 bases agree with TRBD2. The CDR3 covers 17 residues. J lost 2 bases, V lost 2 bases, and 8 bases had no gene match. Looked up from germline, CDR1 is SGHTA and CDR2 is FQGTGA. CDR3 amino acids: CASSLRSGRETYNEQFF. Here the CDR3 DNA reads TGTGCCAGCAGCTTACGAAGCGGGAGAGAGACCTACAATGAGCAGTTCTTC. The full variable domain, rest sourced from reference TRBV7-3 and TRBJ2-1, is GAGVSQTPSNKVTEKGKYVELRCDPISGHTALYWYRQSLGQGPEFLIYFQGTGAADDSGLPNDRFFAVRPEGSVSTLKIQRTERGDSAVYLCASSLRSGRETYNEQFFGPGTRLTVL.

The chain links TRBV19 to TRBJ2-2; 7 nucleotides align to TRBD1. V lost 10 bases to trimming and J lost 3 bases; unmatched junction nucleotides: 8. Germline lookup yields CDR1 LNHDA and CDR2 SQIVND (reference sequence). The CDR3 contains 14 residues. The CDR3 here is CATSTGDHTGELFF. The CDR3 bases are TGTGCCACCTCCACAGGGGATCACACCGGGGAGCTGTTTTTT. The full variable domain, in which reference TRBV19 and TRBJ2-2 provide the parts outside the CDR3, is DGGITQSPKYLFRKEGQNVTLSCEQNLNHDAMYWYRQDPGQGLRLIYYSQIVNDFQKGDIAEGYSVSREKKESFPLTVTSAQKNPTAFYLCATSTGDHTGELFFGEGSRLTVL.

This clonotype was seen a few times. The chain recombines TRBV5-1 with TRBJ2-3; D remains unclear. CDR1 and CDR2 (germline): SGHRS, YFSETQ. Trimming shortened V by 4 bases and J by 4 bases, and 7 bases separated the two germline ends. This CDR3 is built from 12 residues. The CDR3 DNA reads as TGCGCCAGCAGCCACGGTCCAGATACGCAGTATTTT. It is translated as CASSHGPDTQYF.

The chain joins TRBV5-1 to TRBJ2-2, with a possible D match to TRBD2 (6 bases). The CDR3 has 15 amino acids. Trimming pared 4 bases from V and 5 bases from J, leaving 15 bases between. Germline V gives CDR1 SGHRS, CDR2 YFSETQ. The CDR3 nucleotides read TGCGCCAGCAGCCCTAGGGAGCTAGCGACCGGGGAGCTGTTTTTT. This translates into CASSPRELATGELFF.

The chain couples TRBV12-3 or TRBV12-4 to TRBJ1-1; D is uncertain. This CDR3 has 12 residues. V lost 11 bases to trimming and J lost 0 bases, with 10 bases between them. This chain's CDR3 is CASGVVNTEAFF. In DNA, the CDR3 is TGTGCCTCCGGGGTAGTGAACACTGAAGCTTTCTTT.

This clonotype was detected only a few times. The chain combines TRBV20-1 with TRBJ1-1, with TRBD1 identical over 8 bases. V shed 3 bases and J 6 bases; nucleotides not matched to a gene: 6. CDR3 length equals 13 residues. Per germline, CDR1 DFQATT and CDR2 SNEGSKA (reference sequence). CDR3 bases: TGCAGTGCTAGTACGCAGGGGGCAGCTGAAGCTTTCTTT. Amino acids: CSASTQGAAEAFF.